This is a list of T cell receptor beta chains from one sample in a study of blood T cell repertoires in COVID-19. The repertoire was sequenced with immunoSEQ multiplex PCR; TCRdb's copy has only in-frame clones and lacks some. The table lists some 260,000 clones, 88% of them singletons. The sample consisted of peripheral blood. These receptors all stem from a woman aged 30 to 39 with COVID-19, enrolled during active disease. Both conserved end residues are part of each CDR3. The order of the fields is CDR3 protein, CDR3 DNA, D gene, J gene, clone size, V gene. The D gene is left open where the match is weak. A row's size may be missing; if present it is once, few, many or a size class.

CDR3aa: CASSLSGGPYNEQFF
CDR3nt: TGTGCCAGCAGCTTGTCAGGGGGACCCTACAATGAGCAGTTCTTC
d_gene: TRBD1
j_gene: TRBJ2-1
abundance: -
v_gene: TRBV5-4

CDR3aa: CATSDSGYRTNTGELFF
CDR3nt: TGTGCCACCAGTGATTCTGGTTACAGGACGAACACCGGGGAGCTGTTTTTT
d_gene: -
j_gene: TRBJ2-2
abundance: -
v_gene: TRBV24-1

CDR3aa: CASSLGQARSYNEQFF
CDR3nt: TGTGCCAGCAGCTTGGGGCAGGCCCGCTCCTACAATGAGCAGTTCTTC
d_gene: -
j_gene: TRBJ2-1
abundance: few
v_gene: TRBV5-4

CDR3aa: CSGKTGDYEQYF
CDR3nt: TGCAGCGGGAAAACAGGGGATTACGAGCAGTACTTC
d_gene: TRBD1
j_gene: TRBJ2-7
abundance: -
v_gene: TRBV29-1

CDR3aa: CASSLALAGAAYF
CDR3nt: TGTGCCAGCAGCTTAGCCCTAGCGGGGGCTGCATACTTC
d_gene: TRBD2
j_gene: TRBJ2-7
abundance: once
v_gene: TRBV7-2

CDR3aa: CASSPERVSNIQYF
CDR3nt: TGTGCCAGCAGCCCCGAAAGAGTCTCAAACATTCAGTACTTC
d_gene: -
j_gene: TRBJ2-4
abundance: -
v_gene: TRBV11-2

CDR3aa: CATSRDLTGETQYF
CDR3nt: TGTGCCACCAGCAGAGATCTTACAGGAGAGACCCAGTACTTC
d_gene: -
j_gene: TRBJ2-5
abundance: -
v_gene: TRBV15

CDR3aa: CATSSTGTGELFF
CDR3nt: TGTGCCACCAGTTCGACAGGGACCGGGGAGCTGTTTTTT
d_gene: TRBD1
j_gene: TRBJ2-2
abundance: -
v_gene: TRBV24-1

CDR3aa: CASSLDRDGYTF
CDR3nt: TGCGCCAGCAGCTTGGACAGGGATGGCTACACCTTC
d_gene: -
j_gene: TRBJ1-2
abundance: -
v_gene: TRBV5-1

CDR3aa: CASSLRAGGEVYEQYF
CDR3nt: TGTGCCAGCAGCTTACGGGCAGGGGGCGAGGTCTACGAGCAGTACTTC
d_gene: TRBD1
j_gene: TRBJ2-7
abundance: few
v_gene: TRBV7-6

CDR3aa: CASSLQGGAYNEQFF
CDR3nt: TGTGCCAGTAGTCTACAGGGGGGGGCCTACAATGAGCAGTTCTTC
d_gene: -
j_gene: TRBJ2-1
abundance: -
v_gene: TRBV19

CDR3aa: CASSPGGGFYNEQFF
CDR3nt: TGTGCCAGCAGCCCCGGGGGAGGGTTTTACAATGAGCAGTTCTTC
d_gene: TRBD2
j_gene: TRBJ2-1
abundance: -
v_gene: TRBV9